The sequence of this TCR beta chain was determined in a study of T cells in Graves' hyperthyroidism and ophthalmopathy. TCR beta CDR3 region amplification was performed from RNA transcripts. Carried out on the TCR CDR3, a first-round RT-PCR used the HTBI primer set. TCRdb processed the multiplex PCR reads anew with MiXCR; each CDR3 protein has one entry. The sample shows about 600,000 distinct CDR3 sequences, 15% to 20% of them seen only once. With respect to this clonotype: No antigen is known for it.

Study outcomes and limitations: Using 13 V-J features, a model discriminated ophthalmopathy from stable hyperthyroidism. Most thyroid clonotypes expanded above 0.001 appeared in blood too.

V gave up 1 base and J gave up 3 bases, with 14 bases separating them. Germline V CDR1 and CDR2: MNHEY, SMNVEV (reference sequence). This CDR3 spans 16 amino acids. The sample taken for sequencing was blood. This TCR derives from a woman between 40 and 50 years old with Graves' ophthalmopathy. This chain links TRBV27 with TRBJ2-3, with D perhaps being TRBD1 or TRBD2 (7 bases each). As DNA, the CDR3 is TGTGCCAGCAGTTTATTCCAGGGGGGAGGGACAGATACGCAGTATTTT. Its translation is CASSLFQGGGTDTQYF.